This entry lists 31 T cell receptor beta chains sequenced from one sample in a study of T cells in Graves' hyperthyroidism and ophthalmopathy (dated by TCRdb to between 2017 and 2020). Library construction relied on multiplex PCR. TCRdb names Illumina HiSeq 2000 as the instrument used. TCR beta CDR3 regions were amplified from RNA transcripts. A first-round RT-PCR of the TCR CDR3 used the HTBI primer set with the Qiagen OneStep RT-PCR kit. Using fastp at Q25 and MiXCR, TCRdb reprocessed the public reads and kept productive beta chains. One record per CDR3 amino acid sequence lists the most common genes and DNA. This sample is represented by hundreds of thousands of distinct CDR3 sequences; 15% to 19% of them were singletons. Clones ranked in the top ten supply about 7.7% of the sample. Sequencing was done on a sample of blood. Receptors were obtained from a woman aged 18 to 35 with Graves' hyperthyroidism.

This clonotype has just a few counts. The rearrangement uses TRBV29-1 and TRBJ1-2; TRBD1 is a possible D gene (5 bases). V lost 6 bases to trimming and J lost 2 bases, with 16 bases between them. The length of the CDR3 is 14 residues. In germline, CDR1 is SQVTM, CDR2 ANQGSEA. In DNA form, the CDR3 reads TGCAGCGTAGCTACCGGGGCGGTAAACTATGGCTACACCTTC. Amino acids: CSVATGAVNYGYTF.

This clonotype showed up many times. V usage is TRBV20-1 and J usage is TRBJ2-7; 11 positions agree with TRBD2. V shed 0 bases and J 7 bases; nucleotides not matched to a gene: 11. The length of the CDR3 is 16 residues. The germline gives CDR1 DFQATT, CDR2 SNEGSKA (reference sequence). CDR3 nucleotides: TGCAGTGCTAGAGATCGAGGGGGACTAGCGGCTACGGAGCAGTACTTC. It specifies CSARDRGGLAATEQYF.

This clonotype was counted many times. V usage is TRBV30 and J usage is TRBJ2-6, with unresolved D. The germline gives CDR1 GTSNPN, CDR2 SVGIG (reference sequence). V was cut by 0 bases and J by 0 bases, with 12 bases left in between. This CDR3 is 17 amino acids long. The CDR3, as DNA: TGTGCCTGGAGTGTGGTAACATCGTCCTCTGGGGCCAACGTCCTGACTTTC. Residues: CAWSVVTSSSGANVLTF.

The J gene is TRBJ2-2, the V gene TRBV12-3 or TRBV12-4, with 12 bases aligning to TRBD2. Trimming removed 5 bases from V and 7 bases from J; junction bases left unmatched: 5. This CDR3 is 15 amino acids long. The chain's CDR3 is CASSQLAGGFGELFF. As DNA, the CDR3 is TGTGCCAGCAGTCAACTAGCGGGAGGATTCGGGGAGCTGTTTTTT.

This clonotype was detected ten times or more. The chain uses TRBV6-1 and TRBJ2-2, with D perhaps TRBD1 (6 bases). Germline V gene lookup returns CDR1 MNHNS and CDR2 SASEGT. Trimming removed 6 bases at V and 5 bases at J, with 7 bases between. The CDR3 loop spans 12 amino acids. DNA of the CDR3: TGTGCCAGCAGCGGACAGACCGGGGAGCTGTTTTTT. As protein: CASSGQTGELFF.

V and J are TRBV27 and TRBJ2-2; D possibly corresponds to TRBD1 (6 bases). Trimming pared 0 bases from V and 2 bases from J, leaving 19 bases between. There are 19 residues in the CDR3. The germline gives CDR1 MNHEY, CDR2 SMNVEV (reference sequence). CDR3 protein: CASSLSIVWTDTNTGELFF. The CDR3 DNA is TGTGCCAGCAGTTTATCGATCGTGTGGACAGACACAAACACCGGGGAGCTGTTTTTT.

This clonotype was seen ten or more times. V usage is TRBV3-1 and J usage is TRBJ2-3; no clear D gene. CDR3 length equals 13 residues. V lost 3 bases and J lost 4, with 8 bases in between. Germline lookup yields CDR1 LGHDT and CDR2 YNNKEL (reference sequence). The CDR3 region is CASSHGPSDTQYF. CDR3 bases: TGTGCCAGCAGCCATGGACCTTCAGATACGCAGTATTTT.

This clonotype appeared a few times. The J gene is TRBJ2-7, the V gene TRBV4-1, with 8 bases matching TRBD1. The CDR3 runs to 17 residues. The J segment lost 3 bases and the V segment lost 2 bases, leaving 12 bases of the junction unmatched. Looked up from germline, CDR1 is MGHRA and CDR2 is YSYEKL. The CDR3 region has the DNA TGCGCCAGCAGCCAAATAGGACGGGGACAGGCCGACTACGAGCAGTACTTC. Encoded protein: CASSQIGRGQADYEQYF.

Only a few counts were recorded for this clonotype. This rearrangement joins TRBV18 to TRBJ2-4; no clear D. CDR1 is KGHSH and CDR2 is LQKENI in the germline V gene. The CDR3 has 14 amino acids. The V gene lost 2 bases and the J gene lost 3 bases, with 8 bases spanning the gap. CDR3 sequence (DNA): TGTGCCAGCTCACCAGGATTGGACAAAAACATTCAGTACTTC. The encoded protein is CASSPGLDKNIQYF.

This clonotype came up many times. This chain connects TRBV10-3 to TRBJ2-1; the match to TRBD1 covers 11 bases. V was pared by 4 bases and J by 7 bases, with 6 bases of the junction left unmatched. CDR3 length equals 15 residues. From germline, CDR1 is ENHRY and CDR2 SYGVKD. The DNA for the CDR3 is TGTGCCATCAGTGGAGGGGACAGGGGGTATAATGAGCAGTTCTTC. It translates to CAISGGDRGYNEQFF.

This sequence joins TRBV9 and TRBJ1-5, with 7 bases that match TRBD1. CDR3 size: 14 residues. Germline V gene sequence: CDR1 SGDLS, CDR2 YYNGEE. V shed 4 bases, J shed 6 bases, and the junction held 7 bases outside the gene matches. CDR3: CASSRNRGPQPQHF. The CDR3 DNA reads TGTGCCAGCAGCCGGAACAGGGGACCTCAGCCCCAGCATTTT.

The chain carries TRBV6-1 and TRBJ2-3; 10 bases are a match to TRBD2. Germline V gives CDR1 MNHNS, CDR2 SASEGT. J gave up 6 bases and V 6 bases, and 27 bases lay outside the gene matches. The CDR3 runs to 21 residues. DNA for the CDR3: TGTGCCAGCAGCCCTTTAATTCTCGGTTCCGCGAGAGCGGGAGGGCCGGATACGCAGTATTTT. Translation: CASSPLILGSARAGGPDTQYF.

This clonotype came up many times. The rearrangement uses TRBV5-6 and TRBJ2-1; D possibly corresponds to TRBD1 (6 bases). CDR3 length: 15 amino acids. The germline V gene encodes CDR1 SGHDT and CDR2 YYEEEE. V dropped 2 bases and J dropped 7 bases, with 16 bases sitting between them. Here the CDR3 reads CASSLGQLPRNEQFF. DNA for the CDR3: TGTGCCAGCAGCTTAGGACAGCTCCCTAGGAATGAGCAGTTCTTC.

The sample holds many counts of this clonotype. The chain has TRBV29-1 and TRBJ2-3, with D possibly TRBD2 on 5 matching bases. With 5 bases removed from V and 6 bases from J, the gap between germline ends came to 12 bases. The CDR3 is 12 residues long. Germline lookup yields CDR1 SQVTM and CDR2 ANQGSEA. The CDR3 reads CSVTGNRDTQYF. The CDR3 nucleotides read TGCAGCGTTACGGGGAACCGGGATACGCAGTATTTT.

As to this clonotype: This may be a read error, as it is one base from a much larger clone. This sequence joins TRBV9 and TRBJ1-2; 9 bases line up with TRBD1. There are 15 residues in the CDR3. CDR1 and CDR2 from the germline V gene are SGDLS and YYNGEE. V lost 3 bases to trimming and J lost 5 bases; unmatched junction nucleotides: 8. The CDR3 spells CASSAGAGQGYGYTF. DNA of the CDR3: TGTGCCAGCAGCGCGGGAGCGGGACAGGGTTATGGCTACACCTTC.

There are many counts of this clonotype. The DNA for the CDR3 is TGTGCCAGCAGCAACGGACTAGCCTACGAGCAGTACTTC. It encodes CASSNGLAYEQYF. The rearrangement uses TRBV7-9 and TRBJ2-7, with TRBD2 identical over 7 bases. The CDR3 runs 13 residues. V dropped 5 bases and J dropped 2; count of bases not matched to a gene: 3. Germline lookup yields CDR1 SEHNR and CDR2 FQNEAQ (reference sequence).

The V and J genes are TRBV10-3 and TRBJ2-7, with 11 nucleotides matching TRBD1. CDR1 ENHRY and CDR2 SYGVKD come from the germline V gene. Unmatched junction bases numbered 5, after V lost 5 bases and J lost 5 bases. The CDR3 sequence is 14 residues long. In DNA, the CDR3 is TGTGCCATCAGTAGGACAGGGGGCGACCACGAGCAGTACTTC. Translating gives CAISRTGGDHEQYF.

This sequence joins TRBV5-1 and TRBJ2-4; D is unclear. V was clipped by 0 bases and J by 0 bases, with 4 bases between them. Germline V CDR1 and CDR2: SGHRS, YFSETQ. The CDR3 has 14 residues. The CDR3: CASSLGQAKNIQYF. For the CDR3, the DNA is TGCGCCAGCAGCTTGGGACAAGCCAAAAACATTCAGTACTTC. The whole variable domain, remainder taken from reference TRBV5-1 and TRBJ2-4, is KAGVTQTPRYLIKTRGQQVTLSCSPISGHRSVSWYQQTPGQGLQFLFEYFSETQRNKGNFPGRFSGRQFSNSRSEMNVSTLELGDSALYLCASSLGQAKNIQYFGAGTRLSVL.

The chain combines TRBV6-1 with TRBJ1-2, with 8 nucleotides matching TRBD1. Trimming took 1 base from V and 3 from J; bases not matched to a gene: 13. CDR3 length equals 18 residues. Germline CDR1 MNHNS, CDR2 SASEGT. The CDR3 loop is CASSEDRGQAFLDYGYTF. CDR3 nucleotides: TGTGCCAGCAGTGAAGACAGGGGACAGGCCTTTTTGGACTATGGCTACACCTTC.

This rearrangement joins TRBV6-1 to TRBJ2-2; D uncertain. CDR3 length: 13 residues. V lost 4 bases and J lost 3, with 6 bases in between. Germline CDR1 MNHNS, CDR2 SASEGT. CDR3 in amino acids: CASSGTYTGELFF. The DNA for the CDR3 is TGTGCCAGCAGTGGGACCTACACCGGGGAGCTGTTTTTT.

This clonotype has a handful of counts. A clone one base away is much larger, so this may be a read error. The chain carries TRBV20-1 and TRBJ1-2; D is undetermined. Trimming removed 5 bases at V and 2 bases at J, with 15 bases between. Germline CDR1 DFQATT, CDR2 SNEGSKA (reference sequence). The CDR3 extends over 14 amino acids. This CDR3 reads CSAPGGSNNYGYTF. The CDR3 DNA reads TGCAGTGCTCCCGGAGGGAGCAACAACTATGGCTACACCTTC.

This clonotype was recorded many times. The chain recombines TRBV5-1 with TRBJ1-2; 7 bases are shared with TRBD1. CDR1 is SGHRS and CDR2 is YFSETQ in the germline V gene. CDR3 size: 14 residues. V was clipped by 4 bases and J by 8 bases; unmatched bases: 11. The CDR3 here is CASSQDRIHRGYTF. CDR3 nucleotide sequence: TGCGCCAGCAGCCAGGACAGGATCCACCGAGGCTACACCTTC.

This clonotype showed up just a few times. It is likely a read error, because the conserved phenylalanine at the end of the CDR3 is missing. J is TRBJ1-2 and V is TRBV27, with D perhaps TRBD1 (5 bases). Trimming stripped 4 bases from V and 4 bases from J, with 16 bases between. Looked up from germline, CDR1 is MNHEY and CDR2 is SMNVEV (reference sequence). This CDR3 region has 15 residues. Written as DNA, the CDR3 is TGTGCCAGCAGTTCGGGGCCAAGTTGGCGCTATGGCTACACCGTC. Protein: CASSSGPSWRYGYTV.

This clonotype was seen ten or more times. DNA for the CDR3: TGCAGTGCTAGTACACAGCTTCTAATCGAAAAACTGTTTTTT. Protein product: CSASTQLLIEKLFF. The chain carries TRBV20-1 and TRBJ1-4; D is unclear. The CDR3 spans 14 residues. Germline-derived CDR1 and CDR2 are DFQATT and SNEGSKA (reference sequence). Trimming took 3 bases from V and 8 from J, leaving 16 bases between them.

This clonotype was observed a handful of times. A read error is possible here, since a much larger clone lies one base away. V usage is TRBV20-1 and J usage is TRBJ2-7; TRBD2 matches at 10 bases. V gave up 6 bases and J gave up 9 bases; unmatched junction bases: 14. Per the germline V gene, CDR1 is DFQATT and CDR2 is SNEGSKA (reference sequence). This CDR3 has 14 residues. The CDR3 spells CSAGPLAGAFGQYF. CDR3 in DNA: TGCAGTGCCGGCCCGCTAGCGGGGGCCTTCGGGCAGTACTTC.

This clonotype showed up many times. The V gene is TRBV30, the J gene TRBJ2-5, with 8 bases that match TRBD2. There are 15 residues in the CDR3. The germline V gene has CDR1 GTSNPN and CDR2 SVGIG (reference sequence). J lost 3 bases, V lost 5 bases, and 11 bases had no gene match. CDR3 sequence reads: CAWGGGPPPEETQYF. The CDR3 DNA is TGTGCCTGGGGCGGGGGGCCGCCCCCGGAAGAGACCCAGTACTTC.

At least ten counts were recorded for this clonotype. The chain recombines TRBV3-1 with TRBJ2-2; no reliable D call. The CDR3 consists of 14 residues. V lost 4 bases and J 3 bases, leaving 9 bases between the germline ends. Germline V gives CDR1 LGHDT, CDR2 YNNKEL (reference sequence). Written as DNA, the CDR3 is TGTGCCAGCAGCCTCGCGTACTACACCGGGGAGCTGTTTTTT. Protein: CASSLAYYTGELFF.

This clonotype was detected many times. The chain links TRBV6-6 to TRBJ1-6, with D possibly matching TRBD1 (5 bases). The CDR3 is 16 residues long. The germline V gene encodes CDR1 MNHNY and CDR2 SVGAGI (reference sequence). The V gene lost 0 bases and the J gene lost 2 bases, with 8 bases spanning the gap. CDR3 DNA: TGTGCCAGCAGTTACTCAGGGGTTACCTATAATTCACCCCTCCACTTT. Its protein is CASSYSGVTYNSPLHF.

In this sample, this clonotype turned up many times. The CDR3 protein is CSVESTGAYEQYF. The CDR3 DNA sequence: TGCAGCGTTGAATCGACAGGAGCCTACGAGCAGTACTTC. V gene TRBV29-1 combines with J gene TRBJ2-7, with D tentatively TRBD1 (6 bases). The CDR3 is made up of 13 amino acids. V lost 2 bases, J lost 2 bases, and 10 bases lay in between. Germline V gene lookup returns CDR1 SQVTM and CDR2 ANQGSEA.

This clonotype was detected many times. The V call is TRBV27, the J call TRBJ2-7; D is unclear. There are 12 residues in the CDR3. Trimming took off 5 bases at V and 7 bases at J, with 12 bases between the two ends. CDR1 is MNHEY, CDR2 SMNVEV, per germline (reference sequence). The CDR3: CASSDLGDEQYF. The CDR3, as DNA: TGTGCCAGCAGTGACCTTGGCGATGAGCAGTACTTC.

This clonotype was seen at least ten times. The chain employs TRBV20-1 and TRBJ2-5; TRBD2 matches at 7 bases. Per the germline V gene, CDR1 is DFQATT and CDR2 is SNEGSKA (reference sequence). V lost 1 base to trimming and J lost 6 bases; unmatched junction nucleotides: 8. This CDR3 region has 14 residues. In DNA form, the CDR3 reads TGCAGTGCTAGAGGGGGGGGGTCCTTGCAGACCCAGTACTTC. Translated, it gives CSARGGGSLQTQYF.